This TCR beta chain originates from a study of blood T cells in healthy people across ages. For this clonotype: The antigen remains unidentified.

The junction had 11 bases not matched to a gene; V was cut back by 0 bases and J by 6 bases. Germline CDR1 reads LGHNA; CDR2 reads YNFKEQ. The CDR3 is 17 residues long. Together with a sample-barcoded 5' primer, a J-beta primer mix was included in a second PCR lasting about 7 to 11 cycles. Using its own MiXCR run on the 5' RACE reads, TCRdb lists one record per CDR3 protein. The sample includes 920,000 or so distinct CDR3 sequences, around 45% of them seen just once. Overall study results and limits: Donors of long life had a larger count of naive CD4+ cells and greater diversity than aged donors. Age brought a roughly linear fall in TCR beta diversity measured per million T cells.

The source is a woman aged 55-70 years in good health. Input material: blood. The chain has TRBV4-2 and TRBJ2-3; 8 bases line up with TRBD2. This CDR3 reads CASSQDRTSYLRDTQYF. The DNA of the CDR3 is TGTGCCAGCAGCCAAGATCGGACTAGCTATCTGAGGGATACGCAGTATTTT.